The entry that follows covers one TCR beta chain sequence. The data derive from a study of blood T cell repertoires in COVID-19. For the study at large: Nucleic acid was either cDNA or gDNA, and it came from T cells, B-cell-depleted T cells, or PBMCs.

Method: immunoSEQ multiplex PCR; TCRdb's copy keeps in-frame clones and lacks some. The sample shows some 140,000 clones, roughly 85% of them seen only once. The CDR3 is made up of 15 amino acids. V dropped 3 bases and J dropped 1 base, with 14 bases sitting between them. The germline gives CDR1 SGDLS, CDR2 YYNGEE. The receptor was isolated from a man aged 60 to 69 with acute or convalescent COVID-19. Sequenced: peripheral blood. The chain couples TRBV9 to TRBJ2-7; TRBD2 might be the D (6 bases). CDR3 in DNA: TGTGCCAGCAGCGCCCTAGCGCTTTCTTCCTACGAGCAGTACTTC. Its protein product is CASSALALSSYEQYF. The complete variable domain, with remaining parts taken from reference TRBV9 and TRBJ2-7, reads DSGVTQTPKHLITATGQRVTLRCSPRSGDLSVYWYQQSLDQGLQFLIQYYNGEERAKGNILERFSAQQFPDLHSELNLSSLELGDSALYFCASSALALSSYEQYFGPGTRLTVT.